This TCR beta chain appears in the sequencing data of a study of T cells after yellow fever vaccination. Study information: Fractions of low cell number were prepared using SMART-Seq v4 Ultra Low Input.

Notes on the study in general: The booster saw the reappearance of most primary-vaccination clones (approximately 97% CD4, almost 90% CD8). The secondary response peaked faster, at day 5 versus 15, but was weaker.

The TCR cDNA carried a universal primer site and UMIs from 5'RACE template switching. TCRdb ran MiXCR on the 5' RACE reads and lists one entry per CDR3 protein. The sample shows 250,000 to 350,000 distinct CDR3 sequences, 3.5% to 4.5% of them seen only once. This clonotype was seen many times. Its target is unknown. Sequenced material: PBMCs, taken 15 days after the yellow fever booster vaccination. This TCR came from a man younger than 35 who received the YFV17D yellow fever vaccine.

The CDR3 reads CSGTGSLNTEAFF. CDR3 bases: TGCAGTGGGACAGGGTCCTTGAACACTGAAGCTTTCTTT. This sequence joins TRBV20-1 and TRBJ1-1; 8 bases align to TRBD1. Germline lookup yields CDR1 DFQATT and CDR2 SNEGSKA (reference sequence). The V segment lost 7 bases and the J segment 0 bases; nucleotides outside the gene matches: 4. CDR3 length: 13 amino acids.